This TCR beta chain was observed in a study of shared clonotypes between healthy human individuals. Terminally differentiated effector memory CD45RA+ cells were excluded from the naive CD8 cells, which were CD45RO-negative and positively selected for CCR7. The ends were cut back, 0 bases at V and 10 bases at J, with 6 bases in the middle. CDR1 is MGHDK and CDR2 is SYGVNS in the germline V gene. The CDR3 extends over 11 amino acids. Broader study findings: Clonotypes that were shared across four donors made up 4.5% to 5% of naive CD4 clonotypes. Clonotype sharing among donors, it was expected, would be affected by sequencing depth. Non-shared clonotypes displayed generation probabilities falling below those of clonotypes present in all four donors. Exclusively blood specimens were collected; tissue repertoires likely differ.

Comment on this clone: The antigen is undetermined.

Sequencing used immunoSEQ multiplex PCR; TCRdb keeps in-frame clones, though not all of them. Of about 2 million clones in the sample, about 95% are singletons; the top ten hold roughly 1.1%. Specimen: naive CD8+ T cells sorted from blood. This chain joins TRBV25-1 and TRBJ1-1, with D possibly matching TRBD1 (5 bases). The receptor comes from a young man in good health. The CDR3 coding sequence is TGTGCCAGCAGTGAATACGGGGGAGCTTTCTTT. Amino acid sequence: CASSEYGGAFF.